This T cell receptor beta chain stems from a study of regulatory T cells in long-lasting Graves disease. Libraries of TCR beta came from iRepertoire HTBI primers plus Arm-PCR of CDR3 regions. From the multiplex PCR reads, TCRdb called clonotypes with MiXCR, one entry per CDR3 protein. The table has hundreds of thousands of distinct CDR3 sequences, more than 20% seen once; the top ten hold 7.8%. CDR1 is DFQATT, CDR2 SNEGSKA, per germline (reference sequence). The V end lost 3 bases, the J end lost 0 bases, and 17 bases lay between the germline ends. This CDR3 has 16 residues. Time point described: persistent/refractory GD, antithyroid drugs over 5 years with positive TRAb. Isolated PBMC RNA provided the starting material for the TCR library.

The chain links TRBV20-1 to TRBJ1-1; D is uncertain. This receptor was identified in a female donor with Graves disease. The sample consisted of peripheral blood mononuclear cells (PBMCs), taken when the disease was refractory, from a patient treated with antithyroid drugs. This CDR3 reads CSASNSLGRMNTEAFF. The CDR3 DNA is TGCAGTGCTAGTAACTCTCTTGGACGGATGAACACTGAAGCTTTCTTT.